This T cell receptor (beta chain) stems from a study of beta chain features in type 1 diabetes. Study-level points and caveats: There was a moderate but significant shortening of TCRB CDR3s in all four CD4+ subsets of Type 1 diabetes patients. Healthy donors had naive, central memory and Treg TCRB repertoires that appeared less similar than those seen among patients. Using cDNA template may skew counts toward highly expressing activated cells.

The CDR3 loop spans 15 amino acids. Trimming cost V 4 bases and J 4 bases; bases outside gene matches: 5. The germline V gene has CDR1 MGHRA and CDR2 YSYEKL. As every portion of the isolated RNA was reverse transcribed, the sequencing read expressed TCRB transcripts. Measured with immunoSEQ multiplex PCR; TCRdb has only the in-frame clones, and not every one. Here the sample spans about 660,000 clones, over 11% being singletons. A word on this clone: Antigen specificity is unknown.

The sample comprised naive CD4+ T cells from blood. This sequence originates from a man aged 18-30 years with type 1 diabetes. V is TRBV4-1 and J is TRBJ1-2; 11 nucleotides align to TRBD1. The CDR3 DNA is TGCGCCAGCAGCCCCGAAGGACAGGGGGCCTATGGCTACACCTTC. Protein product: CASSPEGQGAYGYTF.